This T cell receptor (beta chain) was profiled in a study of blood T cells in healthy people across ages. Study-level findings and limits: Roughly linearly, TCR beta diversity per million T cells fell as age increased.

The second PCR ran roughly 7 to 11 cycles with a sample-barcoded 5' primer and J-beta primers. TCRdb re-analysed the 5' RACE reads in MiXCR, keeping a single row per CDR3 protein. The sample carries around 800,000 distinct CDR3 sequences, 62% recorded once. This clonotype was counted a few times. As yet, its antigen is unknown. The sequence was obtained from a man aged 30 to 45 in good health. The material sequenced was blood.

The CDR3 sequence: CASSPGTPVEQYF. In nucleotides, the CDR3 is TGTGCCAGCAGCCCCGGGACTCCTGTCGAGCAGTACTTC. This rearrangement joins TRBV3-1 to TRBJ2-7, with D maybe TRBD2 (6 bases). The CDR3 sequence is 13 residues long. The germline V gene encodes CDR1 LGHDT and CDR2 YNNKEL (reference sequence). V was cut by 4 bases and J by 6 bases, with 13 bases left in between.